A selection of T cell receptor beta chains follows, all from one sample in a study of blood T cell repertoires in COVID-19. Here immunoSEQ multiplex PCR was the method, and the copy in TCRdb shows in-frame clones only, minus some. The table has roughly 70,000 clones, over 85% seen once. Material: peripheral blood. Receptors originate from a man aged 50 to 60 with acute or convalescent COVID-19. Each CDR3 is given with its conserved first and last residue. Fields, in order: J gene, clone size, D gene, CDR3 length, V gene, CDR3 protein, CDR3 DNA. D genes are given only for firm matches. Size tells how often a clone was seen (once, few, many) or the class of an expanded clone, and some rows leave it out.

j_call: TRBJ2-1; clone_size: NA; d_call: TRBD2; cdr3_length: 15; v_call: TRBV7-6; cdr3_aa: CASSLEAGGLNEQFF; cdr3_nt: TGTGCCAGCAGCTTAGAGGCGGGAGGCCTCAATGAGCAGTTCTTC
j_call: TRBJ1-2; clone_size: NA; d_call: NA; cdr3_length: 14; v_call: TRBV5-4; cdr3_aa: CASSPGGGKYGYTF; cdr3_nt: TGTGCCAGCAGCCCCGGGGGGGGCAAGTATGGCTACACCTTC
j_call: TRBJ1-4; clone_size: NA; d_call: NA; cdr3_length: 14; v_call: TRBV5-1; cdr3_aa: CASSFGRANEKLFF; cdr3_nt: TGCGCCAGCAGCTTCGGCAGGGCAAATGAAAAACTGTTTTTT
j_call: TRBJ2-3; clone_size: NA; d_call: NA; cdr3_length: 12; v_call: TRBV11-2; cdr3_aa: CASSPFADTQYF; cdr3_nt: TGTGCCAGCAGCCCGTTCGCAGATACGCAGTATTTT
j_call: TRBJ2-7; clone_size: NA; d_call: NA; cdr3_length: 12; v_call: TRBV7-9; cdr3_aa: CASSPRGDEQYF; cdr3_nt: TGTGCCAGCAGCCCACGGGGAGACGAGCAGTACTTC
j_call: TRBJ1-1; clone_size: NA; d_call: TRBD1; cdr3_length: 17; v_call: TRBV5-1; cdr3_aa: CASSLARTGTPNTEAFF; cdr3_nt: TGCGCCAGCAGCTTGGCGAGGACAGGGACCCCGAACACTGAAGCTTTCTTT
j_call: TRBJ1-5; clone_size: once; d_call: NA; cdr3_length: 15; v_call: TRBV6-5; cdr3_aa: CASSPRRGGNQPQHF; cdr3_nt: TGTGCCAGCAGTCCGCGGCGGGGGGGCAATCAGCCCCAGCATTTT
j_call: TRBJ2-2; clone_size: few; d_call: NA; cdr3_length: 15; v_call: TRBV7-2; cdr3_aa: CASSTKTGSIGELFF; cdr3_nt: TGTGCCAGCAGCACGAAAACAGGGTCGATCGGGGAGCTGTTTTTT
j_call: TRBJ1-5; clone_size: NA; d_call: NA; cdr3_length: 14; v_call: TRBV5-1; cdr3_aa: CASSEGQPNQPQHF; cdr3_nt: TGCGCCAGCAGCGAAGGACAGCCCAATCAGCCCCAGCATTTT
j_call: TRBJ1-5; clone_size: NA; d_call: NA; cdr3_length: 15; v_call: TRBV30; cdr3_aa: CAWGERQLSNQPQHF; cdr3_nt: TGTGCCTGGGGGGAAAGACAGCTTAGCAATCAGCCCCAGCATTTT
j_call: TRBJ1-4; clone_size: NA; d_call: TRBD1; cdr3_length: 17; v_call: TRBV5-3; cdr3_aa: CARTSRDRHPSNEKLFF; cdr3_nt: TGTGCCAGAACCTCCCGGGACAGACATCCCTCGAATGAAAAACTGTTTTTT
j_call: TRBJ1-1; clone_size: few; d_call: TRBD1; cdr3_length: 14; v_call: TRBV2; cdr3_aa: CATTLGQGNTEAFF; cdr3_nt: TGTGCCACCACTCTAGGACAGGGAAACACTGAAGCTTTCTTT
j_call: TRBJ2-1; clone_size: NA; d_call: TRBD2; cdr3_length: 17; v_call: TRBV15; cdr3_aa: CATSRVHPSGRRGEQFF; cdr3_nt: TGTGCCACCAGCAGAGTCCATCCTAGCGGGAGGAGGGGTGAGCAGTTCTTC
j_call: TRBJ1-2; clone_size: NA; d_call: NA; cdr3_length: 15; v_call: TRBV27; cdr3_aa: CASSRAGNIALGYTF; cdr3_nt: TGTGCCAGTTCGAGGGCGGGGAACATAGCCCTTGGCTACACCTTC
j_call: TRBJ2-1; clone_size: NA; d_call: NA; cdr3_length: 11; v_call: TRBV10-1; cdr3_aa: CASKGDNEQFF; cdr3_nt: TGCGCCAGCAAAGGGGACAATGAGCAGTTCTTC
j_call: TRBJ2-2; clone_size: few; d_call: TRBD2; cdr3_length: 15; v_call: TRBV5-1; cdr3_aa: CASSFSGKDTGELFF; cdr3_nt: TGCGCCAGCAGCTTTAGCGGGAAGGACACCGGGGAGCTGTTTTTT
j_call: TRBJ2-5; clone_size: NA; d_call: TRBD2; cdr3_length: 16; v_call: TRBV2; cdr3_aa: CASTRGTSEVIADQYF; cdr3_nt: TGTGCCAGCACTCGAGGGACTAGCGAGGTGATTGCGGACCAGTACTTC
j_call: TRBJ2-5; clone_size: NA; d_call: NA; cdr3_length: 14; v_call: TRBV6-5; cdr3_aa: CASSPGGGEETQYF; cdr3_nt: TGTGCCAGCAGTCCCGGTGGCGGTGAAGAGACCCAGTACTTC